This TCR beta chain is from a study of shared clonotypes between healthy human individuals. Some clones are missing from TCRdb's copy, which holds only in-frame ones; the method was immunoSEQ multiplex PCR. The sample includes about 1.1 million clones, about 80% of them seen just once. The CDR3 contains 16 residues. V lost 5 bases, J lost 2 bases, and 17 bases lay in between. The germline V gene has CDR1 SGHTA and CDR2 FQGTGA. As to this clone: Its antigen remains unknown.

Overall study results and limits: Clonotypes which were not shared had lower generation probabilities than clonotypes that all four donors shared.

This receptor was obtained from a young man in good health. Some clones in this sample may be carry-over from other donors' samples. This chain links TRBV7-3 with TRBJ2-3; the D gene is possibly TRBD2 (6 bases). The material sequenced was memory CD4+ T cells from PBMCs. Subset specified: CD45RA-negative fraction. The CDR3 is CASSATSAPPTDTQYF. Here the CDR3 DNA reads TGTGCCAGCAGCGCGACTAGTGCCCCCCCCACAGATACGCAGTATTTT. Based on the CDR3 plus reference TRBV7-3 and TRBJ2-3, the full variable domain is GAGVSQTPSNKVTEKGKYVELRCDPISGHTALYWYRQSLGQGPEFLIYFQGTGAADDSGLPNDRFFAVRPEGSVSTLKIQRTERGDSAVYLCASSATSAPPTDTQYFGPGTRLTVL.